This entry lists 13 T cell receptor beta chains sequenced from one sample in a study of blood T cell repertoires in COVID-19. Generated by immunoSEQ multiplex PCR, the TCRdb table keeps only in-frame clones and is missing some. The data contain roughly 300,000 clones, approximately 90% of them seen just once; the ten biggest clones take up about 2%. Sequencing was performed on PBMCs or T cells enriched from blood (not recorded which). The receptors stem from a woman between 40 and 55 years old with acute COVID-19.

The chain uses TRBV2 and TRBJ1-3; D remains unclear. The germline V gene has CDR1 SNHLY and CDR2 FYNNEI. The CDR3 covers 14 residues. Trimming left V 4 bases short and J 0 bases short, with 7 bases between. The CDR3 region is CASSVGSSGNTIYF. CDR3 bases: TGTGCCAGCAGTGTCGGGAGCTCTGGAAACACCATATATTTT.

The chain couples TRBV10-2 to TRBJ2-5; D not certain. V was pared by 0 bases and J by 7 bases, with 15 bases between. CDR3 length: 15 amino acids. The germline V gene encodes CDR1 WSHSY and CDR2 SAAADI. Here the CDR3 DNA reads TGCGCCAGCAGTGAGTCGCCTAGTTTCAAGTGGACCCAGTACTTC. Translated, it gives CASSESPSFKWTQYF.

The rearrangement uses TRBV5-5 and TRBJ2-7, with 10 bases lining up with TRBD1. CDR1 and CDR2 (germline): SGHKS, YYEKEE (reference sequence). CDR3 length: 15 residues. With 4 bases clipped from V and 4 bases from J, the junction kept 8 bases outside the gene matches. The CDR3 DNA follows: TGTGCCAGCAGCCAAACCGGGACAGGGGTTTACGAGCAGTACTTC. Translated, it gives CASSQTGTGVYEQYF.

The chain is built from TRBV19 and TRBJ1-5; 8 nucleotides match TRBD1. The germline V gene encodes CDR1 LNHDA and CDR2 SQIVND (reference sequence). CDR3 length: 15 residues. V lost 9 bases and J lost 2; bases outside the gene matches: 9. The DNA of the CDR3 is TGTGCCAGCGGACAGGGAACTTATCGCAATCAGCCCCAGCATTTT. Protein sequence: CASGQGTYRNQPQHF.

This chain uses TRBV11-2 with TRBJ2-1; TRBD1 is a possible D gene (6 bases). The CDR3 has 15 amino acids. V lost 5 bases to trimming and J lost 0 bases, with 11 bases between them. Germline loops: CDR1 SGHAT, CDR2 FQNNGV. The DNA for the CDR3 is TGTGCCAGCAGCCGCCGGACAGCCTCCTACAATGAGCAGTTCTTC. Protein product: CASSRRTASYNEQFF.

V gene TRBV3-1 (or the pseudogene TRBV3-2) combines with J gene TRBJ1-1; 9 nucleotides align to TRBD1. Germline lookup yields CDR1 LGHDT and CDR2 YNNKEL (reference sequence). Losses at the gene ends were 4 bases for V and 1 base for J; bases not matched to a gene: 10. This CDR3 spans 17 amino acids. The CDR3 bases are TGTGCCAGCAGCCCAACGCCGGGACAGGGTTCGAACACTGAAGCTTTCTTT. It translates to CASSPTPGQGSNTEAFF.

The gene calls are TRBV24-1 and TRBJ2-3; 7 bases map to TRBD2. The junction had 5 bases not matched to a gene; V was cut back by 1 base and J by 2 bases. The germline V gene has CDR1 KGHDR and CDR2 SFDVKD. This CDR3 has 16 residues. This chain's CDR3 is CATSDFGGGNTDTQYF. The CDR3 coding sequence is TGTGCCACCAGTGATTTTGGGGGAGGGAACACAGATACGCAGTATTTT.

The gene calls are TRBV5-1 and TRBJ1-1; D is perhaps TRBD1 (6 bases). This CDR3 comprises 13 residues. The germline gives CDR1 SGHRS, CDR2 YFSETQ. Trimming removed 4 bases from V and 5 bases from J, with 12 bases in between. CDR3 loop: CASSVTQGTEAFF. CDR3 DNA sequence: TGCGCCAGCAGCGTTACGCAGGGGACTGAAGCTTTCTTT.

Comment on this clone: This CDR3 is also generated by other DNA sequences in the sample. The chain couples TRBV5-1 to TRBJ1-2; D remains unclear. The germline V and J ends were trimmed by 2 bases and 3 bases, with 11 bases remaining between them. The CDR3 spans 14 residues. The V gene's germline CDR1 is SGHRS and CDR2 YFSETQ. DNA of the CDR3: TGCGCCAGCAGCTTAGCAGGCGGGGACTATGGCTACACCTTC. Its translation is CASSLAGGDYGYTF.

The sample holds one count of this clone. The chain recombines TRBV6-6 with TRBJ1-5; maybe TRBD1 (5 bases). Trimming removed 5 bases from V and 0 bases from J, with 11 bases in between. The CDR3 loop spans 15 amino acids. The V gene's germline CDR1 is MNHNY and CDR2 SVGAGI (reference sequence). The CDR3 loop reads CASSQGGNSNQPQHF. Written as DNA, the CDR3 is TGTGCCAGCAGTCAGGGAGGGAATAGCAATCAGCCCCAGCATTTT.

The CDR3 coding sequence is TGCGCCAGCAGTGAGTCGTCTTATCAGCCCCAGCATTTT. Its protein product is CASSESSYQPQHF. The chain uses TRBV10-2 and TRBJ1-5; D gene ambiguous. Between the trimmed V and J ends, which lost 0 bases and 5 bases, there was a span of 5 bases. Germline V gene sequence: CDR1 WSHSY, CDR2 SAAADI. The CDR3 totals 13 residues.

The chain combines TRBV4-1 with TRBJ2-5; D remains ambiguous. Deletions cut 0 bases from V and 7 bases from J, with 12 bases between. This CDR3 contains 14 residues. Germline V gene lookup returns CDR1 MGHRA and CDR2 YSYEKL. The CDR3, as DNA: TGCGCCAGCAGCCAAGAATTCGTAGGCGGGACCCAGTACTTC. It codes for CASSQEFVGGTQYF.

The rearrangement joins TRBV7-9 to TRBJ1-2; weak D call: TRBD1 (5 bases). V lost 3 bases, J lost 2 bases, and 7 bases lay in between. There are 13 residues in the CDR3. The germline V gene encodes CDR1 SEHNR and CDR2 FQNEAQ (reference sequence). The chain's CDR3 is CASSFQGNYGYTF. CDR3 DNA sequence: TGTGCCAGCAGCTTCCAGGGAAACTATGGCTACACCTTC.